The 25 T cell receptor beta chains listed next were all sequenced from one sample in a study of sequential checkpoint blockade in melanoma. As to treatment: randomized to nivolumab then ipilimumab (arm A) or the reverse (arm B). Profiled with immunoSEQ multiplex PCR; TCRdb holds only in-frame clones, not every one. This sample has about 9,600 clones, with approximately 27% found just once. Sequenced material: tumor tissue (inferred from file names), taken from a patient given nivolumab and ipilimumab in sequence. The receptors stem from a human donor with melanoma.

The J gene is TRBJ1-5, the V gene TRBV28, with a weak D call TRBD1 (6 bases). The CDR3 covers 16 residues. Trimming took off 6 bases at V and 5 bases at J, with 20 bases between the two ends. Germline V lookup: CDR1 MDHEN, CDR2 SYDVKM. This CDR3 is CASRSDGGTLHQPQHF. In nucleotides, the CDR3 is TGTGCCAGCAGATCGGATGGGGGGACACTTCATCAGCCCCAGCATTTT.

The chain joins TRBV25-1 to TRBJ2-1; D remains ambiguous. Looked up from germline, CDR1 is MGHDK and CDR2 is SYGVNS. The CDR3 loop spans 13 amino acids. The V gene lost 5 bases and the J gene lost 6 bases, with 11 bases spanning the gap. CDR3 nucleotides: TGTGCCAGCAGTCCCCCATACAGCAATGAGCAGTTCTTC. Translated, it gives CASSPPYSNEQFF. The variable domain in full, with the rest retrieved from reference TRBV25-1 and TRBJ2-1, is EADIYQTPRYLVIGTGKKITLECSQTMGHDKMYWYQQDPGMELHLIHYSYGVNSTEKGDLSSESTVSRIRTEHFPLTLESARPSHTSQYLCASSPPYSNEQFFGPGTRLTVL.

V usage is TRBV11-3 and J usage is TRBJ2-3; 9 bases fit TRBD1. CDR3 length: 15 residues. V gave up 5 bases and J gave up 1 base; unmatched junction bases: 4. In germline, CDR1 is SGHNT, CDR2 YENEEA. The CDR3 here is CASSTRTGGTDTQYF. In DNA form, the CDR3 reads TGTGCCAGCAGCACTCGGACAGGGGGCACAGATACGCAGTATTTT.

The J gene is TRBJ2-6, the V gene TRBV9; D gene uncertain. V lost 9 bases, J lost 10 bases, and 17 bases lay in between. CDR3 length: 13 residues. Germline assignment: CDR1 SGDLS and CDR2 YYNGEE. The CDR3 DNA follows: TGTGCCACCTCCAAGGGCGTTTTAAACGTCCTGACTTTC. Protein: CATSKGVLNVLTF.

V is TRBV18 and J is TRBJ1-6; no clear D gene. The CDR3 has 14 residues. Germline CDR1 and CDR2: KGHSH and LQKENI. V gave up 3 bases and J gave up 8 bases, with 11 bases separating them. The CDR3: CASSPGRGDSPLHF. CDR3 sequence (DNA): TGTGCCAGCTCACCGGGCCGCGGGGATTCACCCCTCCACTTT.

This clone showed up just a few times. The V call is TRBV11-3, the J call TRBJ2-6, with no clear D. The CDR3 covers 16 residues. Trimming pared 4 bases from V and 6 bases from J, leaving 16 bases between. Per germline, CDR1 SGHNT and CDR2 YENEEA. The CDR3 sequence: CASSSYPSVTANVLTF. DNA for the CDR3: TGTGCCAGCAGCTCATACCCCAGCGTTACGGCCAACGTCCTGACTTTC.

V is TRBV5-1 and J is TRBJ1-1; D is uncertain. Per the germline V gene, CDR1 is SGHRS and CDR2 is YFSETQ. The CDR3 covers 15 residues. Trimming pared 0 bases from V and 0 bases from J, leaving 9 bases between. The CDR3 protein is CASSLASGMNTEAFF. Here the CDR3 DNA reads TGCGCCAGCAGCTTGGCCTCGGGAATGAACACTGAAGCTTTCTTT.

The rearrangement uses TRBV19 and TRBJ1-6; 10 positions agree with TRBD1. V was pared by 5 bases and J by 7 bases, with 2 bases of the junction left unmatched. This CDR3 has 14 amino acids. CDR1 LNHDA and CDR2 SQIVND come from the germline V gene (reference sequence). The CDR3 reads CASSQDRGNSPLHF. In DNA, the CDR3 is TGTGCCAGTAGTCAGGACAGGGGGAATTCACCCCTCCACTTT.

V usage is TRBV25-1 and J usage is TRBJ1-1; 7 positions match TRBD1. The CDR3 length is 12 residues. Per germline, CDR1 MGHDK and CDR2 SYGVNS. Trimming at V came to 10 bases and at J to 7 bases, leaving 9 bases not matched to a gene. Here the CDR3 DNA reads TGTGCCACCGAGACAGGGAAGGGTGAAGCTTTCTTT. Protein product: CATETGKGEAFF. Variable domain in full (rest from reference TRBV25-1 and TRBJ1-1): EADIYQTPRYLVIGTGKKITLECSQTMGHDKMYWYQQDPGMELHLIHYSYGVNSTEKGDLSSESTVSRIRTEHFPLTLESARPSHTSQYLCATETGKGEAFFGQGTRLTVV.

V and J are TRBV6-8 and TRBJ1-2; D uncertain. This CDR3 comprises 14 residues. V lost 1 base and J lost 1, with 7 bases in between. Germline values: CDR1 MNHGY, CDR2 SAAAGT. This CDR3 is CASSYFGNNYGYTF. As DNA, the CDR3 is TGTGCCAGCAGTTACTTCGGGAATAACTATGGCTACACCTTC.

The rearrangement links TRBV6-8 to TRBJ2-2; D is possibly TRBD1 (6 bases). This CDR3 is built from 15 residues. Looked up from germline, CDR1 is MNHGY and CDR2 is SAAAGT. The V gene lost 4 bases and the J gene lost 8 bases, with 17 bases spanning the gap. CDR3 in DNA: TGTGCCAGCAGTTTGTTTATTTGGGACAAAGGGGAGCTGTTTTTT. Translating gives CASSLFIWDKGELFF.

This clone was seen a few times. CDR3 protein: CASTTPDRASTEAFF. In DNA form, the CDR3 reads TGTGCCAGCACTACACCGGACAGGGCCTCCACTGAAGCTTTCTTT. J is TRBJ1-1 and V is TRBV28; 8 bases are shared with TRBD1. V dropped 7 bases and J dropped 4; count of bases not matched to a gene: 11. The CDR3 spans 15 residues. The germline CDR1 and CDR2 sequences are MDHEN and SYDVKM.

This clone has ten or more counts. The V call is TRBV11-3, the J call TRBJ1-1, with D possibly being TRBD1 (6 bases). Germline V gene lookup returns CDR1 SGHNT and CDR2 YENEEA. This CDR3 has 14 residues. Trimming took off 4 bases at V and 4 bases at J, with 13 bases between the two ends. The CDR3 bases are TGTGCCAGCAGCTACACCGGACAGAGCACTGAAGCTTTCTTT. It encodes CASSYTGQSTEAFF.

This clone is deemed medium-sized (0.01 to 0.1%). This chain links TRBV11-3 with TRBJ1-1; TRBD1 matches at 9 bases. Germline assignment: CDR1 SGHNT and CDR2 YENEEA. V shed 5 bases and J 3 bases; nucleotides not matched to a gene: 7. This CDR3 has 15 residues. The CDR3 sequence is CASSPDRGRDTEAFF. Written as DNA, the CDR3 is TGTGCCAGCAGCCCGGACAGGGGACGGGACACTGAAGCTTTCTTT.

This clone has just a few counts. The chain combines TRBV11-3 with TRBJ1-3; a weak D match, TRBD1 (6 bases). The V and J ends lost 5 bases and 5 bases respectively, with 19 bases between them. Germline values: CDR1 SGHNT, CDR2 YENEEA. The CDR3 extends over 16 amino acids. CDR3 sequence (DNA): TGTGCCAGCAGCCTCCTGGGGGGGGCGGTGAGAAACACCATATATTTT. It translates to CASSLLGGAVRNTIYF.

This sequence joins TRBV11-3 and TRBJ2-4; TRBD2 might be the D (6 bases). The CDR3 is made up of 15 amino acids. The germline CDR1 and CDR2 sequences are SGHNT and YENEEA. Trimming took 7 bases from V and 1 from J, leaving 14 bases between them. The CDR3 DNA reads TGTGCCAGCACCCCGCGCGGGGCGGCCAAAAACATTCAGTACTTC. It encodes CASTPRGAAKNIQYF.

V and J are TRBV4-1 and TRBJ2-5, with 9 bases that match TRBD1. The germline V gene encodes CDR1 MGHRA and CDR2 YSYEKL. The ends lost 0 bases at V and 1 base at J; junction bases unmatched: 6. The CDR3 extends over 17 amino acids. DNA of the CDR3: TGCGCCAGCAGCCAAGATAAAGGACAGGGGCTCCAAGAGACCCAGTACTTC. This sequence encodes CASSQDKGQGLQETQYF.

This clone was seen at least ten times. V usage is TRBV11-3 and J usage is TRBJ2-1; TRBD2 aligns across 8 bases. This CDR3 region has 17 residues. Germline values: CDR1 SGHNT, CDR2 YENEEA. J gave up 5 bases and V 5 bases, and 14 bases lay outside the gene matches. DNA for the CDR3: TGTGCCAGCAGCCAAAGAGGGGGACTAGGGGGTGACAATGAGCAGTTCTTC. It encodes CASSQRGGLGGDNEQFF.

This chain uses TRBV28 with TRBJ1-2, with no clear D. Trimming stripped 6 bases from V and 8 bases from J, with 22 bases between. Germline CDR1 and CDR2: MDHEN and SYDVKM. The CDR3 runs 15 residues. The CDR3 sequence: CASRLRDYYKWGYTF. The CDR3 coding sequence is TGTGCCAGCAGGTTACGGGATTACTACAAATGGGGCTACACCTTC.

The V and J genes are TRBV7-1 and TRBJ2-3, with 9 bases matching TRBD1. TRBV7-1 is noted as an ORF with a role that remains uncertain. The CDR3 has 15 amino acids. Germline trimming cut 5 bases from V and 2 bases from J; bases unmatched to any gene: 5. CDR3 protein: CASSPGQGLTDTQYF. The DNA of the CDR3 is TGTGCCAGCAGCCCGGGACAGGGCCTCACAGATACGCAGTATTTT.

This clone was observed a few times. This chain joins TRBV10-2 and TRBJ1-2; 9 nucleotides align to TRBD1. Germline CDR1 and CDR2: WSHSY and SAAADI. The CDR3 runs 17 residues. V was pared by 4 bases and J by 4 bases, with 13 bases of the junction left unmatched. Here the CDR3 DNA reads TGCGCCAGCAGTGGAGGACAGGGGCACACTACCGGCTATGGCTACACCTTC. This gives the protein CASSGGQGHTTGYGYTF.

CDR3 residues: CSVDPRNYGYTF. The CDR3 nucleotides are TGCAGCGTTGACCCGCGTAACTATGGCTACACCTTC. The rearrangement joins TRBV29-1 to TRBJ1-2; D unclear. The V and J ends lost 3 bases and 1 base respectively, with 6 bases between them. The CDR3 spans 12 residues. The germline CDR1 and CDR2 sequences are SQVTM and ANQGSEA.

The CDR3 nucleotides are TGTGCCAGCAGTTTGGCCGGGCAACAGGGGGCTTACGGCTACACCTTC. It codes for CASSLAGQQGAYGYTF. This chain connects TRBV11-3 to TRBJ1-2; TRBD1 matches at 9 bases. This CDR3 spans 16 amino acids. The ends lost 6 bases at V and 8 bases at J; junction bases unmatched: 16. The germline V gene has CDR1 SGHNT and CDR2 YENEEA. The full variable domain, its missing parts supplied by reference TRBV11-3 and TRBJ1-2, is EAGVVQSPRYKIIEKKQPVAFWCNPISGHNTLYWYLQNLGQGPELLIRYENEEAVDDSQLPKDRFSAERLKGVDSTLKIQPAELGDSAVYLCASSLAGQQGAYGYTFGSGTRLTVV.

The chain joins TRBV9 to TRBJ1-1; 9 bases map to TRBD1. V lost 5 bases and J lost 9; bases outside the gene matches: 14. CDR3 length equals 15 residues. The V gene's germline CDR1 is SGDLS and CDR2 YYNGEE. The CDR3 is CASSVLGTGSPQAFF. The CDR3 DNA is TGTGCCAGCAGTGTTCTTGGGACAGGGTCTCCTCAAGCTTTCTTT.

The J gene is TRBJ1-2, the V gene TRBV11-3; TRBD1 agrees at 8 bases. This CDR3 has 16 residues. CDR1 is SGHNT and CDR2 is YENEEA in the germline V gene. Losses at the gene ends were 5 bases for V and 5 bases for J; bases not matched to a gene: 13. CDR3 residues: CASSTRDRPGGYGYTF. The CDR3 DNA is TGTGCCAGCAGCACTCGGGACAGGCCCGGAGGATATGGCTACACCTTC. Drawing the rest from reference TRBV11-3 and TRBJ1-2, the complete variable domain is EAGVVQSPRYKIIEKKQPVAFWCNPISGHNTLYWYLQNLGQGPELLIRYENEEAVDDSQLPKDRFSAERLKGVDSTLKIQPAELGDSAVYLCASSTRDRPGGYGYTFGSGTRLTVV.